This T cell receptor beta chain originates from a study of blood T cell repertoires in COVID-19. Whole-study context: T cells, B-cell-depleted T cells, or PBMCs supplied cDNA or gDNA.

Between the trimmed V and J ends, which lost 5 bases and 4 bases, there was a span of 18 bases. The CDR3 is 16 amino acids. CDR1 MNHEY and CDR2 SMNVEV come from the germline V gene (reference sequence). Assay: immunoSEQ multiplex PCR; the TCRdb copy retains only in-frame clones and omits some. This sample has around 260,000 clones; roughly 87% occur once, and the top ten carry approximately 12%. This chain joins TRBV27 and TRBJ2-1, with D possibly being TRBD2 (7 bases). The TCR comes from a human donor in a cohort sampled during active COVID-19. Sequencing was carried out using peripheral blood. The CDR3 sequence is CASSPFFGGTYNEQFF. As DNA, the CDR3 is TGTGCCAGCAGTCCCTTTTTCGGGGGGACATACAATGAGCAGTTCTTC.